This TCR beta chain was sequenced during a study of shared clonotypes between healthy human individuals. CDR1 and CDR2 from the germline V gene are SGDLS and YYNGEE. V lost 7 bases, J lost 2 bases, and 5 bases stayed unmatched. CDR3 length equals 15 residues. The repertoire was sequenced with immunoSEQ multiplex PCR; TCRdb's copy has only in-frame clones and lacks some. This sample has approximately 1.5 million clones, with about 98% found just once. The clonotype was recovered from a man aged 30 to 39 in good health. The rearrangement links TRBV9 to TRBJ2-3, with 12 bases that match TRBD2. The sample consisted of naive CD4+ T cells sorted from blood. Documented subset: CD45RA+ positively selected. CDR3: CASGGLAGYTDTQYF. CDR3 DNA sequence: TGTGCCAGCGGGGGACTAGCGGGCTACACAGATACGCAGTATTTT.